This record looks at one TCR beta chain sequence and its context. In the original analysis: Reference gene primer amplification yielded estimated nucleated cell counts. Produced via immunoSEQ multiplex PCR; TCRdb's table is partial and in-frame only. The V and J calls and clone size are taken from that table; D and trimming were inferred from the DNA. This table has approximately 13,000 clones, roughly four fifths appearing once. The sample comes from a study of blood T cell repertoires in COVID-19. Background on the study: The United States, Italy and Spain provided the acute and convalescent COVID-19 samples. T cells, B-cell-depleted T cells, or PBMCs provided the cDNA or gDNA that served as material.

From germline, CDR1 is KGHSH and CDR2 LQKENI. This CDR3 region has 16 residues. The V segment lost 3 bases and the J segment 7 bases; nucleotides outside the gene matches: 10. This chain joins TRBV18 and TRBJ1-5; 9 bases are shared with TRBD1. The clonotype was recovered from a woman between 55 and 75 years old with acute or convalescent COVID-19. What was sequenced was peripheral blood. The CDR3 here is CASSPTLQGAGQPQHF. The CDR3 DNA sequence: TGTGCCAGCTCACCTACTTTACAGGGGGCGGGACAGCCCCAGCATTTT.